The subject of this entry is one T cell receptor beta chain. Which antigen it targets is not known. No clone much larger than this one lies a single base away; base qualities are absent. The receptor library was made with 5' RACE. The sequencer listed for this sample is Illumina HiSeq 2500. A second roughly 7 to 11 cycle PCR used a sample-barcoded 5' primer and a J-beta primer mix. A unique molecular identifier was introduced onto each TCR beta cDNA molecule by a template-switch 5' adaptor carrying 12 random nucleotides. Each sample yielded at least 2.5 million CDR3-containing paired-end reads. First-strand cDNA synthesis was performed from all RNA using the Mint cDNA synthesis kit, with priming by a TRBC-specific oligonucleotide. Following uracil-DNA glycosylase treatment, a first 18-cycle PCR with universal primers M1SS and BC2_uni_R was performed on all cDNA. The authors processed their data as follows. Each sample was normalized by randomly selecting 1 million high-quality reads, each carrying a distinct molecular identifier. Reads with shared molecular identifiers were discarded instead of being binned into consensus sequences. CDR3 identification, clonotype clustering and error correction used MiTCR with a Q25 quality threshold and the strictest error-elimination algorithm. A nonparametric unseen species model with Euler transformation was used to estimate a lower bound on total TCR beta diversity. The public reads were reanalyzed by TCRdb: fastp trimming at Q25, MiXCR alignment, in-frame beta chains only. CDR3 protein duplicates are merged, each entry listing the most common genes and DNA. These V and J calls originate from TCRdb's pipeline instead of the authors' own analysis. This sample lists 500,000 to 600,000 distinct CDR3 sequences; 27% were detected once. The ten largest make up 15% to 20% of the sample.

Systemically healthy Caucasian individuals from Russia, around 38 in total and aged about 6 to 100 years, were included as donors. Each donor gave about 9.7 milliliters of peripheral blood, drawn into EDTA-treated Vacutainer tubes. Ficoll-Paque density-gradient centrifugation was used to isolate PBMCs, with at least 6.5 million per sample. Total RNA was extracted from PBMCs with Trizol reagent, with at least 5.5 micrograms obtained per sample. For every donor, flow cytometry on a PBMC aliquot measured the percentage of naive CD45RAhigh/CD27high T cells. This record comes from a study of blood T cells in healthy people across ages (dated by TCRdb to about 2015). Background for the entire study: In model experiments, roughly one uniquely barcoded TCR beta cDNA molecule per two T cells was captured by template switching. To track age-related changes in TCR beta repertoire diversity, the study relied on deep sequencing normalized with unique cDNA molecular identifiers. The donors were split into four age groups: young (average 16 years), middle-aged (39), aged (approximately 60) and long-lived (over 80). To avoid experimental bias, donors of different ages were randomly spread across the sequencing lanes. Two additional independent replicas of 1 million unique cDNA reads from the same blood draw were analyzed for two donors (one aged 18 to 30 and one aged 80 or older). Study-wide findings and limitations: Observed TCR beta diversity per million T cells fell roughly linearly with age, and a significant reduction was already apparent by age around 44. The long-lived group showed more naive CD4+ T cells, fewer expanded clones and increased TCR diversity than the aged group, suggesting age selection. Estimates of total diversity based on one million sequenced T cells were regarded as lower bounds and as underestimates. Because profiling used bulk unsorted PBMCs, naive and antigen-experienced compartments could not be compared conclusively. The CMV infection status of donors was not known, potentially confounding age-related changes in expanded clonotypes. A strong correlation was found between observed TCR beta diversity and the percentage of naive T cells measured by flow cytometry.

The CDR3 sequence holds 12 residues, the cysteine and phenylalanine included. Just CDR3 DNA is preserved here, 36 bases in frame from base 1. The germline V gene (reference sequence) specifies LGHDT as CDR1 and YNNKEL as CDR2. The junction shows trimming of 2 bases on V and 6 bases on J, plus 4 bases between the germline ends. This receptor was obtained from a woman between 70 and 85 years old in good health. Rearrangement joined TRBV3-1 to TRBJ1-4, with the D gene call left open. Source material: blood. For the CDR3, the sequence is CASSQRDEKLFF. The nucleotide sequence reads TGTGCCAGCAGCCAAAGGGATGAAAAACTGTTTTTT.